This T cell receptor (beta chain) is drawn from a study of blood T cell repertoires in COVID-19. V dropped 3 bases and J dropped 8 bases, with 7 bases sitting between them. CDR1 and CDR2 from the germline V gene are GTSNPN and SVGIG (reference sequence). This CDR3 region has 10 residues. This clone turned up a few times. The method was immunoSEQ multiplex PCR; TCRdb's version includes in-frame clones alone and lacks a portion of them. Of about 74,000 clones in the sample, around 89% are singletons; the top ten hold 6% to 7.5%. This receptor was obtained from an elderly woman with acute or convalescent COVID-19. Sequencing used peripheral blood. The genes are TRBV30 and TRBJ1-2; tentatively, D is TRBD1 (5 bases). CDR3 nucleotide sequence: TGTGCCTGGAGGCGGGGGGGCTACACCTTC. Its translation is CAWRRGGYTF.